This T cell receptor (beta chain) is from a study of cytomegalovirus exposure and HLA in healthy donors. Study-level information: Earlier findings included roughly 120 million unique TCR beta sequences obtained from 150 million to 200 million T cells. Study results and caveats: Per published reports, the classifier diagnosed cytomegalovirus status with high specificity and sensitivity. According to the study, around 160 TCR beta chains were cytomegalovirus-associated.

Trimming took 3 bases from V and 3 from J, leaving 11 bases between them. CDR1 and CDR2 from the germline V gene are PRHDT and FYEKMQ (reference sequence). The CDR3 totals 14 residues. Primers: 60 Vbeta forward and 13 Jbeta reverse. This table comes from immunoSEQ multiplex PCR, and its TCRdb copy is limited to in-frame clones, with some not included. Of some 150,000 clones in the sample, about 61% are singletons; the top ten hold roughly 2.5%. Details on this clone: Its matching antigen is unknown.

The TCR was taken from a woman aged 35 to 49 in good health and CMV-seronegative. The sample taken for sequencing was PBMCs. The V and J genes are TRBV13 and TRBJ1-2, with TRBD1 as a possible D gene (5 bases). The CDR3 sequence is CASSFWGGDYGYTF. The CDR3 bases are TGTGCCAGCAGCTTCTGGGGAGGGGACTATGGCTACACCTTC.